These 20 T cell receptor beta chains were sequenced from one sample in a study of shared clonotypes between healthy human individuals. Assay used: immunoSEQ multiplex PCR; TCRdb lists only in-frame clones, some missing. The data show 2 million to 3 million clones, roughly 93% seen once. Specimen: naive CD4+ T cells from PBMCs. Subset denoted: CD45RA+ positively selected. The receptors here all came from a man between 18 and 29 years old in good health. Some clones in this sample may be carry-over from other donors' samples.

The rearrangement links TRBV11-2 to TRBJ2-1; 7 positions agree with TRBD2. V lost 4 bases to trimming and J lost 7 bases; unmatched junction nucleotides: 16. The germline V gene encodes CDR1 SGHAT and CDR2 FQNNGV. The CDR3 is 17 amino acids. This CDR3 reads CASSSPRASGSRNEQFF. In DNA form, the CDR3 reads TGTGCCAGCAGCTCCCCCCGGGCTAGCGGAAGTAGGAATGAGCAGTTCTTC.

The chain has TRBV25-1 and TRBJ1-1; perhaps TRBD1 as D (6 bases). Between the trimmed V and J ends, which lost 6 bases and 1 base, there was a span of 15 bases. Germline loops: CDR1 MGHDK, CDR2 SYGVNS. The CDR3 consists of 15 residues. In nucleotides, the CDR3 is TGTGCCAGCAGCCCCGGCCAGGGGCGGAACACTGAAGCTTTCTTT. Translation gives CASSPGQGRNTEAFF.

A single count supports this clone. The same CDR3 arises from other DNA sequences in this sample as well. The rearrangement joins TRBV4-2 to TRBJ2-7; D not resolved. The CDR3 is 13 amino acids. V lost 4 bases, J lost 0 bases, and 7 bases lay in between. CDR1 LGHNA and CDR2 YNFKEQ come from the germline V gene. The CDR3 region is CASSPRSSYEQYF. The DNA for the CDR3 is TGTGCCAGCAGCCCCAGGAGCTCCTACGAGCAGTACTTC.

Points on this clone: This sample includes further DNA sequences coding for the same CDR3. The chain couples TRBV6-5 to TRBJ2-7; D is possibly TRBD1 (6 bases). Trimming removed 2 bases at V and 4 bases at J, with 9 bases between. Germline V gene sequence: CDR1 MNHEY, CDR2 SVGAGI. The CDR3 contains 13 residues. This CDR3 is CASSYNRAYEQYF. The CDR3 bases are TGTGCCAGCAGTTACAACAGGGCTTACGAGCAGTACTTC.

CDR3 amino acids: CASTGRPFGGAKNGYTF. The CDR3, as DNA: TGTGCCAGTACGGGCAGACCCTTCGGGGGCGCGAAGAATGGCTACACCTTC. The chain employs TRBV19 and TRBJ1-2, with D possibly matching TRBD1 (6 bases). The CDR3 extends over 17 amino acids. The V and J ends lost 7 bases and 6 bases respectively, with 27 bases between them. Germline-derived CDR1 and CDR2 are LNHDA and SQIVND (reference sequence).

This chain uses TRBV18 with TRBJ1-2; TRBD1 agrees at 9 bases. This CDR3 region has 14 residues. Trimming cost V 3 bases and J 4 bases; bases outside gene matches: 3. Germline assignment: CDR1 KGHSH and CDR2 LQKENI. The CDR3 spells CASSPGQGRYGYTF. The CDR3 nucleotides read TGTGCCAGCTCACCGGGACAGGGTCGCTATGGCTACACCTTC.

As concerns this clone: This same CDR3 is encoded by further DNA sequences in the sample. The chain uses TRBV5-6 and TRBJ2-3; no firm D call. Germline CDR1 is SGHDT and CDR2 is YYEEEE. The CDR3 extends over 11 amino acids. Trimming cost V 0 bases and J 5 bases, with 1 base left between them. The CDR3 DNA is TGTGCCAGCAGCTTGGGAGATACGCAGTATTTT. This translates into CASSLGDTQYF.

For this clone: This CDR3 is also generated by other DNA sequences in the sample. The chain combines TRBV5-1 with TRBJ2-3; 10 bases fit TRBD1. The CDR3 sequence is 14 residues long. V lost 4 bases, J lost 4 bases, and 3 bases stayed unmatched. CDR1 is SGHRS and CDR2 is YFSETQ in the germline V gene. Here the CDR3 DNA reads TGCGCCAGCAGCCTAGGACAGGGGGCAGATACGCAGTATTTT. It encodes CASSLGQGADTQYF.

The CDR3 is CASSSPGTLIEQYF. CDR3 DNA: TGTGCCAGCAGTTCACCTGGGACATTAATCGAGCAGTACTTC. The rearrangement uses TRBV28 and TRBJ2-7; D possibly corresponds to TRBD1 (6 bases). This CDR3 is 14 amino acids long. Germline CDR1 and CDR2: MDHEN and SYDVKM. The ends were cut back, 4 bases at V and 6 bases at J, with 16 bases in the middle.

The V and J genes are TRBV30 and TRBJ2-2; a possible D gene is TRBD1 (5 bases). The CDR3 consists of 14 residues. Trimming cost V 5 bases and J 7 bases, with 17 bases left between them. Germline loops: CDR1 GTSNPN, CDR2 SVGIG (reference sequence). The CDR3: CAWRIGATGGELFF. The CDR3 DNA sequence: TGTGCCTGGCGAATTGGGGCTACCGGCGGGGAGCTGTTTTTT.

V is TRBV30 and J is TRBJ1-6, with 8 bases fitting TRBD1. This CDR3 region has 17 residues. Germline CDR1 is GTSNPN and CDR2 is SVGIG (reference sequence). V was clipped by 0 bases and J by 10 bases; unmatched bases: 14. CDR3 coding DNA: TGTGCCTGGAGTGTAAGTCGTGCGACAGGGGCTTACTCACCCCTCCACTTT. As protein: CAWSVSRATGAYSPLHF. Variable domain in full (rest from reference TRBV30 and TRBJ1-6): SQTIHQWPATLVQPVGSPLSLECTVEGTSNPNLYWYRQAAGRGLQLLFYSVGIGQISSEVPQNLSASRPQDRQFILSSKKLLLSDSGFYLCAWSVSRATGAYSPLHFGNGTRLTVT.

The chain combines TRBV28 with TRBJ1-2; the match to TRBD1 covers 7 bases. Germline V gene lookup returns CDR1 MDHEN and CDR2 SYDVKM. The CDR3 length is 14 residues. V was pared by 3 bases and J by 7 bases, with 8 bases of the junction left unmatched. The CDR3: CASSLPGQTSGYTF. The CDR3 bases are TGTGCCAGCAGTTTGCCGGGACAGACTTCTGGCTACACCTTC.

The V and J genes are TRBV28 and TRBJ2-3; the D gene is possibly TRBD1 (6 bases). The CDR3 runs to 16 residues. Germline lookup yields CDR1 MDHEN and CDR2 SYDVKM. The ends were cut back, 6 bases at V and 6 bases at J, with 22 bases in the middle. The CDR3 DNA is TGTGCCAGCAGGAAGAGGCCGGGACAACTTTCTGATACGCAGTATTTT. It encodes CASRKRPGQLSDTQYF.

This clone showed up just a few times. The chain links TRBV27 to TRBJ1-5, with TRBD1 as a possible D gene (5 bases). The CDR3 has 14 residues. Germline V gives CDR1 MNHEY, CDR2 SMNVEV (reference sequence). V shed 5 bases and J shed 3 bases, with 11 bases lying between them. CDR3 nucleotides: TGTGCCAGCAGTCCGGGACGGTACAATCAGCCCCAGCATTTT. Protein sequence: CASSPGRYNQPQHF.

The rearrangement links TRBV2 to TRBJ2-3; D perhaps matches TRBD2 (5 bases). In germline, CDR1 is SNHLY, CDR2 FYNNEI. V lost 7 bases and J lost 1, with 9 bases in between. CDR3 length: 13 amino acids. The CDR3 sequence: CASNVGGTDTQYF. The CDR3 DNA is TGTGCCAGCAACGTCGGGGGCACAGATACGCAGTATTTT.

The chain couples TRBV10-3 to TRBJ2-1, with 13 positions matching TRBD2. Trimming removed 3 bases from V and 5 bases from J; junction bases left unmatched: 4. Germline CDR1 and CDR2: ENHRY and SYGVKD. The CDR3 length is 16 residues. CDR3 in DNA: TGTGCCATCAGTGAAACTAGCGGGAGGGCCGACAATGAGCAGTTCTTC. This gives the protein CAISETSGRADNEQFF.

The chain employs TRBV13 and TRBJ1-5; D is possibly TRBD1 (6 bases). Germline loops: CDR1 PRHDT, CDR2 FYEKMQ (reference sequence). V dropped 3 bases and J dropped 7 bases, with 10 bases sitting between them. This CDR3 region has 13 residues. CDR3 in amino acids: CASSFRGAQPQHF. The CDR3 nucleotides read TGTGCCAGCAGCTTTCGGGGGGCCCAGCCCCAGCATTTT.

V and J are TRBV5-1 and TRBJ2-2; no clear D gene. Trimming left V 4 bases short and J 2 bases short, with 12 bases between. The CDR3 contains 15 residues. Germline CDR1 and CDR2: SGHRS and YFSETQ. CDR3 protein: CASSQGRANTGELFF. The CDR3 coding sequence is TGCGCCAGCAGCCAAGGACGGGCAAACACCGGGGAGCTGTTTTTT.

The chain combines TRBV14 with TRBJ2-7; tentatively, D is TRBD1 (5 bases). Trimming left V 5 bases short and J 4 bases short, with 6 bases between. The germline V gene encodes CDR1 SGHDN and CDR2 FVKESK. The CDR3 runs 11 residues. CDR3 amino acids: CASSKGYEQYF. The DNA of the CDR3 is TGTGCCAGCAGCAAGGGGTACGAGCAGTACTTC.

The chain links TRBV27 to TRBJ2-5, with D maybe TRBD1 (5 bases). The germline V gene has CDR1 MNHEY and CDR2 SMNVEV (reference sequence). Trimming took off 6 bases at V and 7 bases at J, with 15 bases between the two ends. CDR3 size: 13 residues. The CDR3 reads CASRTVGSPTQYF. The CDR3 DNA reads as TGTGCCAGCAGGACAGTCGGATCTCCGACCCAGTACTTC.